This entry concerns a single T cell receptor beta chain. The data stem from a study of T cell changes during pregnancy in multiple sclerosis. Assay used: immunoSEQ multiplex PCR; TCRdb lists only in-frame clones, some missing. The sample lists almost 20,000 clones, roughly nine tenths occurring once. Germline V CDR1 and CDR2: MNHEY, SMNVEV (reference sequence). The CDR3 loop spans 14 amino acids. The V segment lost 3 bases and the J segment 6 bases; nucleotides outside the gene matches: 3. The input for sequencing was CD8+ T cells from peripheral blood mononuclear cells, taken in the third trimester of pregnancy. This receptor was obtained from a female donor in good health, enrolled as a control in a pregnancy study. J is TRBJ2-1 and V is TRBV27, with 9 bases fitting TRBD1. CDR3 amino acids: CASSFVTGGNEQFF. As DNA, the CDR3 is TGTGCCAGCAGTTTCGTGACAGGGGGCAATGAGCAGTTCTTC.